This TCR beta chain was recovered during a study of cytomegalovirus exposure and HLA in healthy donors. This clone was detected only a few times. 60 Vbeta and 13 Jbeta primers were used in PCR. Measured with immunoSEQ multiplex PCR; TCRdb has only the in-frame clones, and not every one. Of approximately 140,000 clones in the sample, over 60% were seen once. This clonotype was sampled from a middle-aged man in good health and CMV-seronegative. The material sequenced was PBMCs.

CDR3 nucleotide sequence: TGTGCCAGCAGGGGACTAGCGGGGGACACCGGGGAGCTGTTTTTT. This gives the protein CASRGLAGDTGELFF. This chain connects TRBV6-5 to TRBJ2-2; 14 bases are a match to TRBD2. The CDR3 totals 15 residues. Germline loops: CDR1 MNHEY, CDR2 SVGAGI. J lost 3 bases, V lost 6 bases, and 0 bases had no gene match.